The source of this T cell receptor beta chain is a study of T cell clusters in autoimmune cytopenias. Overall study results and limits: TRB repertoire shifts in secondary cytopenia and chronic lymphocytic leukemia mostly reflected lymphoma, not autoimmunity.

Multiplex touch-down PCR amplified TRB using TRB-A and TRB-B pools in one tube. TCRdb re-called the multiplex PCR reads; one entry per CDR3 protein, DNA not given. The table gives under 13,000 distinct CDR3 sequences; the top ten clones make up around 33% of it. Each sample's input was around 250 ng genomic DNA, 38,000 or so genome equivalents. As to this clonotype: Its antigen is not identified.

From germline, CDR1 is KGHDR and CDR2 SFDVKD. The length of the CDR3 is 16 residues. The data were also submitted as part of a second study, on T cell repertoires in aging, cancer and after chemotherapy. That paper states: Untreated cancer patients had significantly lower blood TCR diversity than age-matched healthy donors. Median generation probability rose over the chemotherapy interval in each cancer cohort, suggesting rebound thymic output.

V usage is TRBV24-1 and J usage is TRBJ2-3; TCRdb gives TRBD2 as the D gene, but with no DNA this cannot be confirmed. What was sequenced was peripheral blood. The TCR originated in a human donor in good health. This chain's CDR3 is CATSDVERELGDTQYF.